This T cell receptor (beta chain) was captured by sequencing in a study of shared clonotypes between healthy human individuals. Notes on the study in general: Four donors held about 5% of naive CD4 clonotypes in common.

Splitting the CD4+ cells yielded a CD45RA+ naive subset and a CD45RA-negative memory subset. As to this clone: Its antigen is undetermined.

This CDR3 contains 17 residues. V was shortened by 1 base and J by 4 bases, with 20 bases between the two germline ends. Germline loops: CDR1 SGHVS, CDR2 FQNEAQ. The assay used deep level. Per the original data handling: ImmunoSEQ output held junction-only sequences without quality scores, so filtering differed. Generated by immunoSEQ multiplex PCR, the TCRdb table keeps only in-frame clones and is missing some. That table gives V, J and clone size, and the DNA gave D and trimming. This table holds millions of clones, over 85% found once. The sample consisted of naive CD4+ T cells sorted from blood. As for subset: CD45RA+ positively selected. The chain recombines TRBV7-8 with TRBJ2-7; possibly TRBD2 for D (5 bases). The receptor was derived from a man younger than 35 in good health. The CDR3 reads CASSLVRGRLRLYEQYF. CDR3 nucleotide sequence: TGTGCCAGCAGCTTAGTACGCGGTCGACTCCGACTATACGAGCAGTACTTC.